These T cell receptor beta chains were read from a single sample in a study of blood T cell repertoires in COVID-19. Profiling relied on immunoSEQ multiplex PCR, and the TCRdb table lists in-frame clones only, not all of them. The sample has more than 250,000 clones, roughly 80% seen once. The sequenced material came from PBMCs or T cells enriched from blood (not recorded which). The source is a man in his forties who had been exposed to COVID-19. CDR3s include the opening cysteine and the closing phenylalanine or tryptophan. Each record gives: D gene, V gene, CDR3 length, clone size, J gene, CDR3 DNA, CDR3 protein. A D gene is named only where the DNA matches it firmly. Expanded clones get a size class; other rows say once, few or many, or leave the size out.

>TRBD2|TRBV24-1|15|.|TRBJ2-3
TGTGCCACCAGTGATGCTAGCGGGGGGGTGGATACGCAGTATTTT
CATSDASGGVDTQYF
>.|TRBV29-1|12|.|TRBJ1-2
TGCAGCGTATTTCAGGGAATGAATGGCTACACCTTC
CSVFQGMNGYTF
>.|TRBV14|13|.|TRBJ1-1
TGTGCCAGCAGCCAAAAGGCGGGAATACGGGCTTTCTTT
CASSQKAGIRAFF
>.|TRBV30|15|.|TRBJ2-7
TGTGCCTGGAGTGATGAACCCGGGACTTATTACGAGCAGTACTTC
CAWSDEPGTYYEQYF
>TRBD2|TRBV3-1/TRBV3-2|15|once|TRBJ2-7
TGTGCCAGCAGTCTCACTAGCGGGAGGGCCTACGAGCAGTACTTC
CASSLTSGRAYEQYF
>.|TRBV24-1|12|.|TRBJ1-2
TGTGCCACCTCGGAGGGGAACTATGGCTACACCTTC
CATSEGNYGYTF
>.|TRBV18|14|.|TRBJ2-1
TGTGCCAGCTCACCCTCTGACGGACTCAATGAGCAGTTCTTC
CASSPSDGLNEQFF
>.|TRBV24-1|14|.|TRBJ1-2
TGTGCCACCAGTGATCGCGCAGGTCTCTATGGCTACACCTTC
CATSDRAGLYGYTF
>.|TRBV21-1|16|.|TRBJ2-3
TGTGCCAGCAGCAGGGGGGGGAGCGGGAGAACAGATACGCAGTATTTT
CASSRGGSGRTDTQYF
>TRBD1|TRBV5-1|14|.|TRBJ1-1
TGCGCCAGCAGCTTGGACCGACAGGGTGGTGAAGCTTTCTTT
CASSLDRQGGEAFF
>.|TRBV12-3/TRBV12-4|11|.|TRBJ2-5
TGTGCCAGCCTTACCGGAGGGACCCAGTACTTC
CASLTGGTQYF
>TRBD1|TRBV23-1|16|.|TRBJ2-7
TGCGCCAGCAGCCACCCCTTGGACAGGGTCATCTACGAGCAGTACTTC
CASSHPLDRVIYEQYF
>TRBD2|TRBV7-3|13|.|TRBJ2-1
TGTGCCAGCAGCCCAACTAGCGTTGGTGAGCAGTTCTTC
CASSPTSVGEQFF
>.|TRBV18|15|once|TRBJ2-7
TGTGCCAGCTCACCACCTTCCAGGCCGGCCTACGAGCAGTACTTC
CASSPPSRPAYEQYF
>TRBD2|TRBV5-6|17|.|TRBJ2-7
TGTGCCAGCAGCCCCCGCCGTGTTAGCGGGAGTTTCTACGAGCAGTACTTC
CASSPRRVSGSFYEQYF
>.|TRBV11-3|11|.|TRBJ2-3
TGTGCCAGCAGCTTCGTAGATACGCAGTATTTT
CASSFVDTQYF
>.|TRBV5-1|15|.|TRBJ2-1
TGCGCCAGCAGCTTGGACAGGGCAGGGTACAATGAGCAGTTCTTC
CASSLDRAGYNEQFF
>TRBD1|TRBV19|13|once|TRBJ1-5
TGTGCCAGTAGTTCTGACAGGGCTCAGCCCCAGCATTTT
CASSSDRAQPQHF
>.|TRBV5-4|13|once|TRBJ1-2
TGTGCCAGCAGCCAAGACAGCAACTATGGCTACACCTTC
CASSQDSNYGYTF
>TRBD1|TRBV18|17|.|TRBJ1-5
TGTGCCAGCTCACCAACCCCTAAGACAGGGGGAGGTCAGCCCCAGCATTTT
CASSPTPKTGGGQPQHF
>TRBD1|TRBV28|16|.|TRBJ1-1
TGTGCCAGCAGTCCACCGAAAGGACAGGGGAACACTGAAGCTTTCTTT
CASSPPKGQGNTEAFF
>.|TRBV4-1|16|.|TRBJ1-2
TGCGCCAGCAGCCAAGATACCCAGGGGTCAAACTATGGCTACACCTTC
CASSQDTQGSNYGYTF
>TRBD1|TRBV3-1/TRBV3-2|13|.|TRBJ1-4
TGTGCCAGCAGCCCCGGGACAGGTGAAAAACTGTTTTTT
CASSPGTGEKLFF
>TRBD2|TRBV27|15|.|TRBJ2-3
TGTGCCAGCAGTTCGGGGACTACATACACAGATACGCAGTATTTT
CASSSGTTYTDTQYF
>.|TRBV3-1/TRBV3-2|18|.|TRBJ2-7
TGTGCCAGCAGCCCAATAAGGGGTCATAACCTCAGGGTCTACGAGCAGTACTTC
CASSPIRGHNLRVYEQYF